This TCR beta chain stems from a study of T cell repertoires in cytomegalovirus infection. Study background: Public TCR beta signatures provided an indication of both CMV infection and a matching HLA type.

From the reads, TCRdb called clonotypes with MiXCR, one entry per CDR3 protein. The sample shows 740,000 or so distinct CDR3 sequences, 35% to 45% of them seen only once. Findings of the study overall: Dominating the ex vivo response were HLA-C-restricted CMV-specific TCR beta clonotypes. Identification of carriers of CMV plus the relevant HLA was performed using cumulative public TCR beta family frequency.

This clonotype was found a few times. Its target is not known. This CDR3 comprises 16 residues. V was shortened by 4 bases and J by 0 bases, with 13 bases between the two germline ends. CDR1 and CDR2 from the germline V gene are SGHRS and YFSETQ. The material sequenced was PBMCs. V gene TRBV5-1 combines with J gene TRBJ1-4; TRBD1 is a possible D gene (5 bases). This TCR came from a human donor in good health (CMV status not recorded). Some clones in this sample may be carry-over from other donors' samples. The CDR3 nucleotides read TGCGCCAGCAGCGCCTCCGGGGGACCAACTAATGAAAAACTGTTTTTT. This encodes CASSASGGPTNEKLFF.